A selection of T cell receptor beta chains follows, all from one sample in a study of T cell responses to AZD1222 COVID-19 vaccine. Clones were read by immunoSEQ multiplex PCR, and TCRdb kept only the in-frame ones, dropping some. The data show approximately 150,000 clones, roughly 90% seen once. The sample here was peripheral blood, taken 28 days after the second AZD1222 dose. These TCRs come from an adult who received the AZD1222 COVID-19 vaccine. Each CDR3 is given with its conserved first and last residue. The D gene is left open where the match is weak. A row's size may be missing; if present it is once, few, many or a size class.

J gene | D gene | V gene | clone size | CDR3 protein | CDR3 DNA
TRBJ1-2 | TRBD1 | TRBV28 | NA | CASRSGTGRRNYGYTF | TGTGCCAGCAGGTCCGGGACAGGGCGGCGTAACTATGGCTACACCTTC
TRBJ1-1 | NA | TRBV5-1 | once | CASSLGGSQAFF | TGCGCCAGCAGCTTGGGGGGCAGCCAAGCTTTCTTT
TRBJ2-3 | NA | TRBV12-5 | NA | CASGPPAVGLVTQYF | TGTGCTAGTGGTCCCCCCGCGGTTGGCTTAGTTACGCAGTATTTT
TRBJ1-4 | NA | TRBV4-1 | NA | CASSQVPTNEKLFF | TGCGCCAGCAGCCAAGTTCCAACTAATGAAAAACTGTTTTTT
TRBJ1-1 | TRBD1 | TRBV6-5 | few | CASAIRGLRTEAFF | TGTGCCAGCGCGATCAGGGGGCTTCGGACTGAAGCTTTCTTT
TRBJ2-7 | NA | TRBV7-3 | NA | CASSSTGSSYEQYF | TGTGCCAGCAGCTCCACCGGAAGCTCCTACGAGCAGTACTTC
TRBJ1-2 | TRBD1 | TRBV6-1 | NA | CASSEASRGQGTGYTF | TGTGCCAGCAGTGAAGCTTCGCGGGGACAGGGAACGGGCTACACCTTC
TRBJ2-2 | NA | TRBV9 | NA | CASLGQTDTGELFF | TGTGCCAGCTTAGGACAGACAGACACCGGGGAGCTGTTTTTT
TRBJ1-5 | NA | TRBV6-5 | NA | CASSYGLGPDQPQHF | TGTGCCAGCAGTTACGGCCTCGGGCCTGATCAGCCCCAGCATTTT
TRBJ2-3 | TRBD2 | TRBV7-9 | NA | CASSPWGSGGLRDTQYF | TGTGCCAGCAGCCCCTGGGGTAGCGGGGGCCTGCGGGATACGCAGTATTTT
TRBJ2-7 | NA | TRBV5-6 | NA | CASSPTPGTPQYF | TGTGCCAGCAGCCCCACACCGGGGACTCCGCAGTACTTC
TRBJ1-2 | NA | TRBV2 | NA | CASRRNTNNYGYTF | TGTGCCAGCAGAAGGAACACAAATAACTATGGCTACACCTTC
TRBJ1-1 | NA | TRBV7-2 | few | CASSRKGQNTEAFF | TGTGCCAGCAGCCGTAAGGGACAGAACACTGAAGCTTTCTTT
TRBJ1-1 | NA | TRBV12-5 | NA | CASGLGSWTDEAFF | TGTGCTAGTGGTTTGGGGAGTTGGACGGATGAAGCTTTCTTT
TRBJ2-4 | NA | TRBV7-6 | NA | CASSNDGENIQYF | TGTGCCAGCAGCAACGATGGGGAAAACATTCAGTACTTC
TRBJ1-1 | NA | TRBV19 | once | CASILSPMNTEAFF | TGTGCCAGTATCCTCTCCCCCATGAACACTGAAGCTTTCTTT
TRBJ2-5 | NA | TRBV27 | NA | CASSLAGKTQYF | TGTGCCAGCAGTTTAGCAGGGAAGACCCAGTACTTC
TRBJ2-2 | NA | TRBV5-1 | NA | CASSLKGGTNTGELFF | TGCGCCAGCAGCTTGAAGGGGGGAACGAACACCGGGGAGCTGTTTTTT
TRBJ1-1 | NA | TRBV10-3 | NA | CAVRQNTEAFF | TGTGCCGTTCGACAAAACACTGAAGCTTTCTTT
TRBJ1-2 | TRBD1 | TRBV2 | NA | CASNVDRGYGYTF | TGTGCCAGCAACGTGGACAGGGGCTATGGCTACACCTTC